Listed below are T cell receptor beta chains from one sample, sequenced in a study of blood T cells in healthy people across ages. TCRdb re-derived calls from the 5' RACE reads in MiXCR, one entry per CDR3 protein. The table has fewer than 950,000 distinct CDR3 sequences, under 40% seen once. Material for sequencing was blood. All receptors derive from a man aged 18 to 30 in good health. CDR3s include the opening cysteine and the closing phenylalanine or tryptophan. D genes are given only for firm matches. Where a row states a size, it is once, few, many or the class of an expanded clone; other rows omit it.

V,J,size,D,DNA,CDR3
TRBV29-1,TRBJ2-7,NA,TRBD1,TGCAGCGTTGGAGGGACGTCCACAGGGGCGAGCTCCTACGAGCAGTACTTC,CSVGGTSTGASSYEQYF
TRBV12-3/TRBV12-4,TRBJ1-6,once,NA,TGTGCCAGCAGTTTATCCGTGTCCTATAATTCACCCCTCCACTTT,CASSLSVSYNSPLHF
TRBV20-1,TRBJ2-3,many,TRBD2,TGCAGTGCTCGGATCGAGGGACTAGCGGGCACAGATACGCAGTATTTT,CSARIEGLAGTDTQYF
TRBV12-3/TRBV12-4,TRBJ2-7,many,NA,TGTGCCAGCAGTTTTGACGGGGCCACCTACGAGCAGTACTTC,CASSFDGATYEQYF
TRBV7-9,TRBJ1-6,few,TRBD1,TGTGCCAGCGGACAACAGGGGTATGCGAATTCACCCCTCCACTTT,CASGQQGYANSPLHF
TRBV7-9,TRBJ2-1,NA,NA,TGTGCCAGCAACTTAGGGGGCGGGGCTCTCTACAATGAGCAGTTCTTC,CASNLGGGALYNEQFF
TRBV7-9,TRBJ2-5,NA,NA,TGTGCCAGCAGCGTAGAGGGACATGCGACCCAGTACTTC,CASSVEGHATQYF
TRBV20-1,TRBJ1-5,NA,NA,TGCAGTGCTAGAGCGGACAGTGTTAGCAATCAGCCCCAGCATTTT,CSARADSVSNQPQHF
TRBV2,TRBJ1-2,few,TRBD1,TGTGCCAGCAGTGAAGAAGAGACAGGGGTATATGGCTACACCTTC,CASSEEETGVYGYTF
TRBV7-2,TRBJ2-5,NA,NA,TGTGCCAGCAGCGGGCGGACGGACCAAGAGACCCAGTACTTC,CASSGRTDQETQYF
TRBV7-2,TRBJ2-1,few,NA,TGTGCCAGCAGCTTAGTGGAAGGCTTCAATGAGCAGTTCTTC,CASSLVEGFNEQFF
TRBV9,TRBJ2-3,few,NA,TGTGCCAGCAGCGCTTGGGACACCACAGATACGCAGTATTTT,CASSAWDTTDTQYF
TRBV14,TRBJ1-1,NA,NA,TGTGCCAGCAGCCAAGATCAGATAGGGATTGGGAAAGCTTTCTTT,CASSQDQIGIGKAFF
TRBV5-1,TRBJ2-5,once,NA,TGCGCCAGCAGCTTGGCACAGGGTTCACGAGAGACCCAGTACTTC,CASSLAQGSRETQYF
TRBV20-1,TRBJ1-6,NA,NA,TGCAGTGCTAGAGCTGGTCAGAGCAGAAGCGCCCTCCACTTT,CSARAGQSRSALHF
TRBV30,TRBJ1-2,NA,NA,TGTGCCTGGAGTGTGGGGGGTTATGGCTACACCTTC,CAWSVGGYGYTF
TRBV11-2,TRBJ1-2,NA,TRBD1,TGTGCCAGCAGCCCTGGACAGGGGGAAGGCTACACCTTC,CASSPGQGEGYTF
TRBV4-1,TRBJ2-4,many,NA,TGCGCCAGCAGCCAAGGCGGACAGACGATAGCCAAAAACATTCAGTACTTC,CASSQGGQTIAKNIQYF
TRBV7-2,TRBJ2-1,many,NA,TGTGCCAGCAGCTTAGGACTGAGCTCCTACAATGAGCAGTTCTTC,CASSLGLSSYNEQFF
TRBV20-1,TRBJ2-7,few,NA,TGCAGTGCTAGCGATGGGGACTCTGCGGTCTACGAGCAGTACTTC,CSASDGDSAVYEQYF
TRBV6-2/TRBV6-3,TRBJ2-6,few,TRBD1,TGTGCCAGCAGTTCAGCCTTTGGACAGGGGGCGACTGGGGCCAACGTCCTGACTTTC,CASSSAFGQGATGANVLTF
TRBV7-2,TRBJ2-7,NA,TRBD2,TGTGCCAGCAGCTTATCGCCTAGCGGGGGGGCTTACGAGCAGTACTTC,CASSLSPSGGAYEQYF
TRBV6-2/TRBV6-3,TRBJ2-7,NA,NA,TGTGCCAGCGCCCCCGGGTTAGCCTACGAGCAGTACTTC,CASAPGLAYEQYF